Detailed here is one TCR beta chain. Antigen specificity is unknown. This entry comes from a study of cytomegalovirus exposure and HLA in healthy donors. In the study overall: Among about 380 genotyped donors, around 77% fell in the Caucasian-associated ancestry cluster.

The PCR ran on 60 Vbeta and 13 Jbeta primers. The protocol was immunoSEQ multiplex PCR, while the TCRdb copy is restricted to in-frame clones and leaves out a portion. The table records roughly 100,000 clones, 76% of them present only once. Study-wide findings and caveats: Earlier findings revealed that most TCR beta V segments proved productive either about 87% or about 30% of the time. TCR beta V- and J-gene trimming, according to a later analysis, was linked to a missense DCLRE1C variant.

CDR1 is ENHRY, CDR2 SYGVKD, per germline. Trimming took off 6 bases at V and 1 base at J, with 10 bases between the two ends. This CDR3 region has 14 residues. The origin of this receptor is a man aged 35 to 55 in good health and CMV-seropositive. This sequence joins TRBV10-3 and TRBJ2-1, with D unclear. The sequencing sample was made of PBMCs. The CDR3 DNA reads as TGTGCCATCAGCGAACAGAGATCCTACAATGAGCAGTTCTTC. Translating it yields CAISEQRSYNEQFF.